These 27 T cell receptor beta chains were sequenced from one sample in a study of response to subunit inactivated influenza vaccine. TCRdb reprocessed the RT-PCR reads via MiXCR and lists one record per CDR3 protein. The sample has about 620,000 distinct CDR3 sequences, 10% to 12% seen once. The same sample was also used in a study of T cells expressing NK-cell markers. That source reports: What made the TCR beta cDNA was 5'RACE template switching with UMIs.

Sequenced here: PBMCs from blood, sampled on the day of vaccination. The receptors were gathered from a man aged 50-60 years who received an inactivated influenza vaccine.

This clonotype was seen many times. This chain joins TRBV7-9 and TRBJ2-3, with D uncertain. This CDR3 comprises 12 residues. The germline V gene encodes CDR1 SEHNR and CDR2 FQNEAQ (reference sequence). Trimming cost V 3 bases and J 2 bases, with 3 bases left between them. The CDR3 loop reads CASSFITDTQYF. The CDR3 region has the DNA TGTGCCAGCAGCTTTATCACAGATACGCAGTATTTT.

This clonotype was found a few times. One end of the junction does not line up with germline, which may come from a read error. This chain connects TRBV4-3 to TRBJ2-7; 10 nucleotides match TRBD1. From germline, CDR1 is LGHNA and CDR2 YSLEER. The CDR3 contains 12 residues. The CDR3 sequence is CASSLTGGTVLF. The CDR3 DNA follows: TGCGCCAGCAGCCTGACAGGGGGCACGGTCCTTTTC.

This clonotype was detected many times. CDR3 DNA sequence: TGTGCCAGCAGACAATCGTTAGGGGGGACATCATACAATGAGCAGTTCTTC. Amino acid sequence: CASRQSLGGTSYNEQFF. V and J are TRBV6-1 and TRBJ2-1; the D gene could be TRBD1 or TRBD2 (6 bases each). Looked up from germline, CDR1 is MNHNS and CDR2 is SASEGT. The CDR3 runs to 17 residues. V was shortened by 6 bases and J by 4 bases, with 22 bases between the two germline ends.

This clonotype was seen only a few times. CDR3 amino acids: CASSQTSGREIIDEQYF. CDR3 nucleotide sequence: TGCGCCAGCAGCCAGACTAGCGGGAGGGAGATTATCGACGAGCAGTACTTC. This rearrangement joins TRBV5-1 to TRBJ2-7; 14 positions match TRBD2. The CDR3 runs to 17 residues. Germline V gives CDR1 SGHRS, CDR2 YFSETQ. After removal of 4 bases from V and 5 bases from J, the junction contained 11 bases not matched to a gene.

The chain employs TRBV7-2 and TRBJ2-1, with 8 bases lining up with TRBD1. The CDR3 is 14 residues long. Germline CDR1 is SGHTA and CDR2 is FQGNSA. V trimming: 7 bases; J trimming: 7 bases; junction bases outside the gene matches: 9. The CDR3 loop is CASTPAGGWNEQFF. The CDR3 DNA is TGTGCCAGCACCCCCGCAGGGGGCTGGAATGAGCAGTTCTTC. Based on the CDR3 plus reference TRBV7-2 and TRBJ2-1, the full variable domain is GAGVSQSPSNKVTEKGKDVELRCDPISGHTALYWYRQSLGQGLEFLIYFQGNSAPDKSGLPSDRFSAERTGGSVSTLTIQRTQQEDSAVYLCASTPAGGWNEQFFGPGTRLTVL.

The chain joins TRBV15 to TRBJ2-3, with D possibly TRBD2 on 5 matching bases. Germline CDR1 and CDR2: LNHNV and YYDKDF (reference sequence). This CDR3 comprises 15 residues. Trimming took off 8 bases at V and 5 bases at J, with 20 bases between the two ends. The CDR3 loop reads CATASARTREDTQYF. The CDR3 DNA reads TGTGCCACCGCCAGCGCAAGGACGAGGGAAGATACGCAGTATTTT.

This clonotype was counted a few times. This chain connects TRBV18 to TRBJ2-3; 9 bases align to TRBD2. The V gene end was trimmed by 2 bases and the J gene end by 2 bases; junction bases not matched to a gene: 2. The CDR3 length is 15 residues. Germline CDR1 KGHSH, CDR2 LQKENI. The CDR3 protein is CASSPVAGVTDTQYF. The CDR3 region has the DNA TGTGCCAGCTCACCAGTAGCGGGGGTCACAGATACGCAGTATTTT. Full variable domain (rest looked up from reference TRBV18 and TRBJ2-3): NAGVMQNPRHLVRRRGQEARLRCSPMKGHSHVYWYRQLPEEGLKFMVYLQKENIIDESGMPKERFSAEFPKEGPSILRIQQVVRGDSAAYFCASSPVAGVTDTQYFGPGTRLTVL.

This clonotype was detected only once. Since a much larger clone is just one base distant, this may be a read error. V is TRBV2 and J is TRBJ1-1, with D uncertain. The ends were cut back, 7 bases at V and 3 bases at J, with 12 bases in the middle. This CDR3 has 13 residues. In germline, CDR1 is SNHLY, CDR2 FYNNEI. CDR3 bases: TGTGCCAGCAAGATGGCCGAGGACACTGAAGCTTTCTTT. Its translation: CASKMAEDTEAFF.

The chain uses TRBV6-2 or TRBV6-3 and TRBJ2-2; possibly TRBD2 for D (5 bases). The germline V and J ends were trimmed by 6 bases and 9 bases, with 14 bases remaining between them. The length of the CDR3 is 13 residues. The germline V gene encodes CDR1 MNHEY and CDR2 SVGEGT. The CDR3 sequence: CASRDSVARELFF. CDR3 sequence (DNA): TGTGCCAGCAGAGATAGCGTAGCCAGGGAGCTGTTTTTT.

V and J are TRBV21-1 and TRBJ2-3; the D call of TRBD1 is as the table states it, not checked on the DNA. TRBV21-1 is marked as a pseudogene. This CDR3 is 15 amino acids long. CDR3 nucleotides: TGTGCCAGCAGCTATTACAGGGTAGGAACAGATACGCAGTATTTT. The encoded protein is CASSYYRVGTDTQYF.

The gene calls are TRBV29-1 and TRBJ2-2; either TRBD1 or TRBD2 may supply D (5 bases each). The CDR3 sequence is 14 residues long. From germline, CDR1 is SQVTM and CDR2 ANQGSEA. V was cut by 6 bases and J by 0 bases, with 11 bases left in between. The chain's CDR3 is CSVVGTSNTGELFF. In DNA, the CDR3 is TGCAGCGTGGTGGGGACCTCGAACACCGGGGAGCTGTTTTTT.

The chain has TRBV2 and TRBJ2-5, with 7 bases matching TRBD1. This CDR3 contains 15 residues. Germline V gene data show CDR1 as SNHLY and CDR2 as FYNNEI. Trimming cost V 7 bases and J 1 base; bases outside gene matches: 9. CDR3 sequence: CASTRTGGFQETQYF. CDR3 nucleotides: TGTGCCAGCACAAGGACAGGCGGCTTCCAAGAGACCCAGTACTTC. The variable domain in full, with the rest retrieved from reference TRBV2 and TRBJ2-5, is EPEVTQTPSHQVTQMGQEVILRCVPISNHLYFYWYRQILGQKVEFLVSFYNNEISEKSEIFDDQFSVERPDGSNFTLKIRSTKLEDSAMYFCASTRTGGFQETQYFGPGTRLLVL.

V usage is TRBV7-8 and J usage is TRBJ2-2; tentatively, D is TRBD2 (6 bases). Germline lookup yields CDR1 SGHVS and CDR2 FQNEAQ. The CDR3 is made up of 16 amino acids. Between the trimmed V and J ends, which lost 0 bases and 10 bases, there was a span of 18 bases. The CDR3 sequence is CASSLAPWMRGLELFF. The CDR3 DNA reads as TGTGCCAGCAGCTTAGCGCCCTGGATGCGGGGTTTGGAGCTGTTTTTT.

The chain recombines TRBV5-1 with TRBJ1-4; 7 bases agree with TRBD1. With 0 bases clipped from V and 7 bases from J, the junction kept 3 bases outside the gene matches. Germline V gives CDR1 SGHRS, CDR2 YFSETQ. The CDR3 runs 14 residues. The CDR3 nucleotides read TGCGCCAGCAGCTTGGACAGGGGTGCTGAAAAACTGTTTTTT. This codes for CASSLDRGAEKLFF.

V is TRBV2 and J is TRBJ1-5; D may be TRBD1 (5 bases). The CDR3 loop spans 14 amino acids. Between the trimmed V and J ends, which lost 9 bases and 2 bases, there was a span of 14 bases. Germline assignment: CDR1 SNHLY and CDR2 FYNNEI. CDR3 residues: CASSRDEGNQPQHF. The DNA for the CDR3 is TGTGCCAGTTCCCGGGACGAAGGCAATCAGCCCCAGCATTTT.

This clonotype was picked up a small number of times. The V call is TRBV6-5, the J call TRBJ2-2, with 10 bases aligning to TRBD1. Germline trimming cut 2 bases from V and 6 bases from J; bases unmatched to any gene: 0. CDR3 length: 14 amino acids. CDR1 is MNHEY, CDR2 SVGAGI, per germline. The CDR3 sequence: CASSYGTGAGELFF. The CDR3 bases are TGTGCCAGCAGTTACGGGACAGGGGCCGGGGAGCTGTTTTTT.

The sample holds many counts of this clonotype. The chain is built from TRBV12-3 or TRBV12-4 and TRBJ2-4, with D possibly being TRBD2 (5 bases). The germline V and J ends were trimmed by 6 bases and 7 bases, with 13 bases remaining between them. The CDR3 covers 13 residues. The CDR3 DNA is TGTGCCAGCAGCTTTACACCGGGGAACATTCAGTACTTC. Its protein is CASSFTPGNIQYF.

This sequence joins TRBV7-2 and TRBJ1-5, with D possibly being TRBD1 (6 bases). The CDR3 contains 15 residues. V lost 4 bases and J 6 bases, leaving 16 bases between the germline ends. The V gene's germline CDR1 is SGHTA and CDR2 FQGNSA. Here the CDR3 reads CASSSGTRGTQPQHF. The CDR3 DNA follows: TGTGCCAGCAGCTCCGGGACAAGAGGGACTCAGCCCCAGCATTTT.

This clonotype has only a few counts. V and J are TRBV12-3 or TRBV12-4 and TRBJ2-2, with TRBD2 identical over 14 bases. This CDR3 region has 17 residues. V shed 6 bases and J 1 base; nucleotides not matched to a gene: 4. Here the CDR3 DNA reads TGTGCCAGCAGGGGACTAGCGGGAGTCCGGAACACCGGGGAGCTGTTTTTT. Amino acid sequence: CASRGLAGVRNTGELFF.

On this clonotype: Germline and junction disagree at one end, which may indicate a read error. J is TRBJ2-2 and V is TRBV29-1; D remains ambiguous. The CDR3 runs to 14 residues. Germline V gene data show CDR1 as SQVTM and CDR2 as ANQGSEA. The CDR3 reads CSVEAPAPPGELFF. CDR3 coding DNA: TGCAGCGTCGAAGCACCGGCACCCCCCGGGGAGCTGTTTTTT.

A single count supports this clonotype. The chain is built from TRBV20-1 and TRBJ1-6, with D perhaps matching TRBD1 (6 bases). The CDR3 sequence is 16 residues long. The V end lost 0 bases, the J end lost 5 bases, and 14 bases lay between the germline ends. The germline gives CDR1 DFQATT, CDR2 SNEGSKA (reference sequence). CDR3 amino acids: CSARDTPGAHNSPLHF. As DNA, the CDR3 is TGCAGTGCTAGAGATACTCCAGGGGCCCATAATTCACCCCTCCACTTT.

The table lists this clonotype with many counts. V and J are TRBV28 and TRBJ2-1; a possible D gene is TRBD1 (5 bases). Germline loops: CDR1 MDHEN, CDR2 SYDVKM. This CDR3 is 12 amino acids long. Trimming removed 3 bases at V and 5 bases at J, with 5 bases between. The CDR3 is CASSFRDNEQFF. The CDR3 region has the DNA TGTGCCAGCAGTTTCAGGGACAATGAGCAGTTCTTC.

This clonotype was counted many times. The chain uses TRBV30 and TRBJ2-1, with 8 bases aligning to TRBD2. Germline loops: CDR1 GTSNPN, CDR2 SVGIG (reference sequence). The ends lost 5 bases at V and 7 bases at J; junction bases unmatched: 19. The CDR3 covers 17 residues. CDR3 nucleotides: TGTGCCTGGGGAGTAAACCGTCTAGCGGGCCTCCCAAATGAGCAGTTCTTC. Translated: CAWGVNRLAGLPNEQFF.

This clonotype was seen a handful of times. V and J are TRBV15 and TRBJ2-7, with 12 bases that match TRBD2. Germline values: CDR1 LNHNV, CDR2 YYDKDF (reference sequence). The trim removed 4 bases at V and 9 bases at J, leaving 19 bases unmatched. The CDR3 is 18 residues long. The CDR3 nucleotides read TGTGCCACCAGCAAATCTAGCGGGAGGGCCACGGTCCCTTACCCGCAGTACTTC. This sequence encodes CATSKSSGRATVPYPQYF. The variable domain in full, with the rest retrieved from reference TRBV15 and TRBJ2-7, is DAMVIQNPRYQVTQFGKPVTLSCSQTLNHNVMYWYQQKSSQAPKLLFHYYDKDFNNEADTPDNFQSRRPNTSFCFLDIRSPGLGDTAMYLCATSKSSGRATVPYPQYFGPGTRLTVT.

This clonotype was picked up many times. V and J are TRBV12-3 or TRBV12-4 and TRBJ1-2; tentatively, D is TRBD1 (6 bases). The CDR3 totals 15 residues. The ends were cut back, 5 bases at V and 0 bases at J, with 13 bases in the middle. CDR3 sequence: CASSLAWTANYGYTF. The CDR3, as DNA: TGTGCCAGCAGTCTCGCATGGACAGCTAACTATGGCTACACCTTC.

This clonotype was picked up a small number of times. The chain has TRBV20-1 and TRBJ1-4; D is unclear. The CDR3 has 12 amino acids. Germline V gives CDR1 DFQATT, CDR2 SNEGSKA (reference sequence). V was trimmed by 6 bases and J by 0 bases, leaving 5 bases between them. In DNA, the CDR3 is TGCAGTGCGTGGGCAACTAATGAAAAACTGTTTTTT. Translated: CSAWATNEKLFF.

V is TRBV2 and J is TRBJ2-7, with 7 bases identical to TRBD1. Germline trimming cut 6 bases from V and 0 bases from J; bases unmatched to any gene: 8. Germline CDR1 and CDR2: SNHLY and FYNNEI. This CDR3 contains 15 residues. CDR3 sequence: CASRRDSTISYEQYF. The CDR3 region has the DNA TGTGCCAGCAGGAGGGACAGCACCATCTCCTACGAGCAGTACTTC.